The T cell receptor (beta chain) described here comes from a study of T cells after yellow fever vaccination. Study summary: The SMART-Seq v4 Ultra Low Input method served to prepare the low-cell-number fractions.

Production of TCR cDNA was by 5'RACE template switching, which also added a universal primer site and UMIs. TCRdb passed the 5' RACE reads through MiXCR, listing each CDR3 protein once. The repertoire holds around 47,000 distinct CDR3 sequences, with under 8% as singletons. This clonotype was seen at least ten times. Germline CDR1 DFQATT, CDR2 SNEGSKA (reference sequence). This CDR3 region has 15 residues. Trimming took 1 base from V and 3 from J, leaving 15 bases between them. The chain has TRBV20-1 and TRBJ2-5, with a weak D call TRBD2 (6 bases). The sequencing used CD8+ T cells not binding an NS4B(214-222) dextramer, sorted from PBMCs, collected 45 days after the yellow fever booster vaccination. The clonotype was recovered from a man aged 25 to 45 who received the YFV17D yellow fever vaccine. CDR3 residues: CSARGAELAEETQYF. The CDR3 coding sequence is TGCAGTGCTAGAGGGGCCGAACTAGCAGAAGAGACCCAGTACTTC.